The clone carrying this T cell receptor (beta chain) has just a few counts. Its target is unknown. Germline lookup yields CDR1 MNHEY and CDR2 SVGEGT. CDR3 length equals 19 residues. The V gene end was trimmed by 2 bases and the J gene end by 0 bases; junction bases not matched to a gene: 14. TCRdb passed the reads through MiXCR, listing each CDR3 protein once. Of 160,000 or so distinct CDR3 sequences in the sample, 17% were seen once. These data originate in a study of T cell repertoires in cytomegalovirus infection. Overall study context: A matching HLA type, together with CMV infection, was signaled by public TCR beta signatures. Study-level findings and limits: HLA-C-restricted CMV clonotypes gave the most frequent clonotype in two of eight donors.

The chain combines TRBV6-2 or TRBV6-3 with TRBJ2-7; 9 positions agree with TRBD2. The sequenced material came from CD8+ T cells from PBMCs. The sequence was collected from a human donor in good health (CMV status not recorded). Some clones in this sample may be carry-over from other donors' samples. CDR3 in DNA: TGTGCCAGCAGTTACCTTCTAGCGGGAAGTATTGGGAGCTCCTACGAGCAGTACTTC. Translated: CASSYLLAGSIGSSYEQYF.